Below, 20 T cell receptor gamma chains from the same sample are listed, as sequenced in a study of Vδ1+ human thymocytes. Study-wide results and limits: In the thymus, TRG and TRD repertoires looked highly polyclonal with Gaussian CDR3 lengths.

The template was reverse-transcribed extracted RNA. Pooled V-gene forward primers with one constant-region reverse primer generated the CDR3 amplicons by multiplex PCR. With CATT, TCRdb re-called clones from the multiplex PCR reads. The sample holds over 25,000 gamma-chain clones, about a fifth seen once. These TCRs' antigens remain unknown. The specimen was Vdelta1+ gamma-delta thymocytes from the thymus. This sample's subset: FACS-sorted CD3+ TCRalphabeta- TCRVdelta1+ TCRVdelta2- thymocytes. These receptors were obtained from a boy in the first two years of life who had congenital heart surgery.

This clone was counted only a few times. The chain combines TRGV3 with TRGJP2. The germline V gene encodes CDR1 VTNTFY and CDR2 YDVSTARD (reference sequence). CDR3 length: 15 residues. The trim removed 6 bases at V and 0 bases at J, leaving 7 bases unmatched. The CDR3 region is CATWCPYSSDWIKTF. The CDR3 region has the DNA TGTGCCACCTGGTGTCCTTATAGTAGTGATTGGATCAAGACGTTT.

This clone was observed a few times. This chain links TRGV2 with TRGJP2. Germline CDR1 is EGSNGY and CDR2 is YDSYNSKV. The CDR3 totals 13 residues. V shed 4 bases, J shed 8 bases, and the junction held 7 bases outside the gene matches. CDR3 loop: CATWEVGDWIKTF. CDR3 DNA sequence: TGTGCCACCTGGGAAGTCGGCGATTGGATCAAGACGTTT.

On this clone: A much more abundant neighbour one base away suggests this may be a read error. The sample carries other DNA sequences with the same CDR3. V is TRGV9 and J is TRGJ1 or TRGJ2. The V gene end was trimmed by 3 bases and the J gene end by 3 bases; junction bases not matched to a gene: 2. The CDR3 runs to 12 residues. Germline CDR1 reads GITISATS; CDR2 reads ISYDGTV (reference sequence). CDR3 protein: CALWECYYKKLF. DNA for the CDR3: TGTGCCTTGTGGGAGTGTTATTATAAGAAACTCTTT.

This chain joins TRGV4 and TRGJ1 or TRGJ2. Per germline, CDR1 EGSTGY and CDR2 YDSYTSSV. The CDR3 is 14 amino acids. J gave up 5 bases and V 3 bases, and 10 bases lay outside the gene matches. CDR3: CATWDPLGDYKKLF. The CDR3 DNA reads TGTGCCACCTGGGATCCCCTAGGGGATTATAAGAAACTCTTT.

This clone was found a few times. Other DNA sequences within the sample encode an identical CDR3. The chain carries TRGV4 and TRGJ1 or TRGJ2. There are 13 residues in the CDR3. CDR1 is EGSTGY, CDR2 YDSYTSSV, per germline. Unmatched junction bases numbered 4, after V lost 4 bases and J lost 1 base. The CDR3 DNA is TGTGCCACCTGGGAGGTCAATTATTATAAGAAACTCTTT. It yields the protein CATWEVNYYKKLF.

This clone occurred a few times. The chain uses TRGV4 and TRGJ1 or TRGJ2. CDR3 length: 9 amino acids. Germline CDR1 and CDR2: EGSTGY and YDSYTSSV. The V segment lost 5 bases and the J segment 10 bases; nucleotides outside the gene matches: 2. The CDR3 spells CATWGKKLF. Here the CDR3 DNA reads TGTGCCACCTGGGGAAAGAAACTCTTT.

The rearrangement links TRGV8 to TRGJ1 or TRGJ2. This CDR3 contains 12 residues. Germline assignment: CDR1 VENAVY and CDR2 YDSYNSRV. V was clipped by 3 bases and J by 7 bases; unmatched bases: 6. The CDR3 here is CATWDYGYKKLF. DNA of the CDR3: TGTGCCACCTGGGATTACGGGTATAAGAAACTCTTT.

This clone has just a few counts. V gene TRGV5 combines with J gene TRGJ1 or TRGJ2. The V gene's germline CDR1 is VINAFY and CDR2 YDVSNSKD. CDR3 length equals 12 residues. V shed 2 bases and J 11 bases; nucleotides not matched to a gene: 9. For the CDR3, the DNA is TGTGCCACCTGGGACACCTCCGCCGAGAAACTCTTT. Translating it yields CATWDTSAEKLF.

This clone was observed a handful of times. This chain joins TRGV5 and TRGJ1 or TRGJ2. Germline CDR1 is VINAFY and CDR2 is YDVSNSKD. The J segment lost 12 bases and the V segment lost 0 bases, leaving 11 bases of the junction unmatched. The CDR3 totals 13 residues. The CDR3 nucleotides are TGTGCCACCTGGGACAGGCATAGACGGGGGAAACTCTTT. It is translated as CATWDRHRRGKLF.

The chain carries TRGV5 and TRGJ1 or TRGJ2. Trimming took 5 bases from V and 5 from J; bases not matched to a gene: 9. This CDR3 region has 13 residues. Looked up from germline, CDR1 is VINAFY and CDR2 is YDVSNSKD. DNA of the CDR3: TGTGCCACCTGGGCCCCTAGGGATTATAAGAAACTCTTT. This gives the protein CATWAPRDYKKLF.

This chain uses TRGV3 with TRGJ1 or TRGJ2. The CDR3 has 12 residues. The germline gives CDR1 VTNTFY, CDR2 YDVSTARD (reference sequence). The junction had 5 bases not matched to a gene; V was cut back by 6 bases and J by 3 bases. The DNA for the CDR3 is TGTGCCACCTGGCACATTTATTATAAGAAACTCTTT. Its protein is CATWHIYYKKLF.

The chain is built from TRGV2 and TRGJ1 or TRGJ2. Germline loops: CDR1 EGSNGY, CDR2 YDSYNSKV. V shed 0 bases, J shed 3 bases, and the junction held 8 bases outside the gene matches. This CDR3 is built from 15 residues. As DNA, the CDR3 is TGTGCCACCTGGGACGGGCTATCCGGTTATTATAAGAAACTCTTT. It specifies CATWDGLSGYYKKLF.

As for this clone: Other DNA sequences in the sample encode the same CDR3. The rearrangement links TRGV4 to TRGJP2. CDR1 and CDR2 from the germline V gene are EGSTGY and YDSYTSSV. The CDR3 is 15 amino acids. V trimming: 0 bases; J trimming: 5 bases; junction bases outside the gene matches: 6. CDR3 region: CATWDGLGSDWIKTF. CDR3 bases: TGTGCCACCTGGGATGGGCTCGGGAGTGATTGGATCAAGACGTTT.

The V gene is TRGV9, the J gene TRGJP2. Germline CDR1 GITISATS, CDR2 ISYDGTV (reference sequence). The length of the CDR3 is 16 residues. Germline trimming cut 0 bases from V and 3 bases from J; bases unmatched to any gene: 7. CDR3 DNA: TGTGCCTTGTGGGAGGTGAATTTGGGTAGTGATTGGATCAAGACGTTT. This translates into CALWEVNLGSDWIKTF.

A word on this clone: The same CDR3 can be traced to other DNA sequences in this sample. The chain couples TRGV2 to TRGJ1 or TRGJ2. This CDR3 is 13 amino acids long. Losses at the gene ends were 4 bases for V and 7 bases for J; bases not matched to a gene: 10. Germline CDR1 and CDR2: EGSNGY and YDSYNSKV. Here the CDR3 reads CATWDGRRYKKLF. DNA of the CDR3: TGTGCCACCTGGGATGGGCGGCGGTATAAGAAACTCTTT.

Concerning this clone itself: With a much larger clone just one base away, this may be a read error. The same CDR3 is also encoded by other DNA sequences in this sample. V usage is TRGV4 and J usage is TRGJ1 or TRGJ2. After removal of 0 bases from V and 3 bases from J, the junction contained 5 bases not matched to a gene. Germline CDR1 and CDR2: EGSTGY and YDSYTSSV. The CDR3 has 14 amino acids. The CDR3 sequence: CATWDGPVYYKKLF. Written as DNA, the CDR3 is TGTGCCACCTGGGATGGGCCGGTTTATTATAAGAAACTCTTT.

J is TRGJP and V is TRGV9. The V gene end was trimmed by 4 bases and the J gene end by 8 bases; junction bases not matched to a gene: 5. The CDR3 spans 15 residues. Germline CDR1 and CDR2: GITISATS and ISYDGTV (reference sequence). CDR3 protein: CALWDRKLGKKIKVF. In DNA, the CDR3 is TGTGCCTTGTGGGACCGAAAGTTGGGCAAAAAAATCAAGGTATTT.

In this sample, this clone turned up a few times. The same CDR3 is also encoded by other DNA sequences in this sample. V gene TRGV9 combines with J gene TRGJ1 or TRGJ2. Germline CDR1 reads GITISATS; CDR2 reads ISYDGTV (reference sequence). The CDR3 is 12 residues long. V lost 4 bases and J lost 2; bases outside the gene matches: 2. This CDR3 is CALWEHYYKKLF. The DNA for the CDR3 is TGTGCCTTGTGGGAACATTATTATAAGAAACTCTTT.

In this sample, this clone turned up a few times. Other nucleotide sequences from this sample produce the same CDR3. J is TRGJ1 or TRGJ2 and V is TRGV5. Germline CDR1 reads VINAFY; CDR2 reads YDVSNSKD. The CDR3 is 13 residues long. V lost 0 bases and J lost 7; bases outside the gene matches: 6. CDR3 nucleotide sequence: TGTGCCACCTGGGACAGGCTCGAATATAAGAAACTCTTT. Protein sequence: CATWDRLEYKKLF.

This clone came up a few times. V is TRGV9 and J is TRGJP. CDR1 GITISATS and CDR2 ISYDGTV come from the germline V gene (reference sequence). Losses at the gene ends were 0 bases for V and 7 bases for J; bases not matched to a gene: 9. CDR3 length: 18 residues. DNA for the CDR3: TGTGCCTTGTGGGAGGTGCGATGGGGGGAGTTGGGCAAAAAAATCAAGGTATTT. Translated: CALWEVRWGELGKKIKVF.